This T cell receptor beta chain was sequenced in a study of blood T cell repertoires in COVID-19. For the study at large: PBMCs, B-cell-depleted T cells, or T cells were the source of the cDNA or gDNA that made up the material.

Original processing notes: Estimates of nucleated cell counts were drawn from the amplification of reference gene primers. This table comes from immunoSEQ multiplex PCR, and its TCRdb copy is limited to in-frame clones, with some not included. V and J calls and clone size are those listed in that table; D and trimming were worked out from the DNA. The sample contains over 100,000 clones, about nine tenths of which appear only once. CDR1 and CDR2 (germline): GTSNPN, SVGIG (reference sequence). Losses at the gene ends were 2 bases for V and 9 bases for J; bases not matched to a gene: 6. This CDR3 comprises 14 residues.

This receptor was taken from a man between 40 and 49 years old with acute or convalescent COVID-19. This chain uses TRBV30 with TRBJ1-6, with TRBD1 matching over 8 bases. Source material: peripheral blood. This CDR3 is CAWSHRGTGSPLHF. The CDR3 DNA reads TGTGCCTGGAGTCACAGGGGGACGGGTTCACCCCTCCACTTT.